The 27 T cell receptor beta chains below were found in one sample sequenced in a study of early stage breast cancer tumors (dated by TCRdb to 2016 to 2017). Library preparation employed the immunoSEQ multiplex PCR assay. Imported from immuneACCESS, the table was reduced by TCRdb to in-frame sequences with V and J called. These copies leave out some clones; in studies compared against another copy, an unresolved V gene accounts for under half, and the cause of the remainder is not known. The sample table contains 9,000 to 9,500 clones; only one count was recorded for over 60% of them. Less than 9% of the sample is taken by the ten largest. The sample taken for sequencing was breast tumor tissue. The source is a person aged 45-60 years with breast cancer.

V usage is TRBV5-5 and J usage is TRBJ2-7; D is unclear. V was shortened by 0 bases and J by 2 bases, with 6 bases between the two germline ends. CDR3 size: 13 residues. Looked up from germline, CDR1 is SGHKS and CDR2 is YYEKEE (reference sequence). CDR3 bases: TGTGCCAGCAGCTTGGCAGGAACCTACGAGCAGTACTTC. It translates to CASSLAGTYEQYF. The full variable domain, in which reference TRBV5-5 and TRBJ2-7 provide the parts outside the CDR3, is DAGVTQSPTHLIKTRGQQVTLRCSPISGHKSVSWYQQVLGQGPQFIFQYYEKEERGRGNFPDRFSARQFPNYSSELNVNALLLGDSALYLCASSLAGTYEQYFGPGTRLTVT.

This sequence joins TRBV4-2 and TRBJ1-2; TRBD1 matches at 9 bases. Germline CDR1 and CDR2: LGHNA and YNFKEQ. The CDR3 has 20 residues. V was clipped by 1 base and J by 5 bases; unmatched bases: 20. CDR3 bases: TGTGCCAGCAGCCAAGTTTATCGATGGGACAGGGACAATAATAAGTATGGCTACACCTTC. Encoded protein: CASSQVYRWDRDNNKYGYTF.

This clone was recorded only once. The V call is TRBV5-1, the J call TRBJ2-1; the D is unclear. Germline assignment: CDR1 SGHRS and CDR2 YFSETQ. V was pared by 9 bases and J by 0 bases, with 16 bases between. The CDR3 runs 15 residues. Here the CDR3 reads CATLPYSGSYNEQFF. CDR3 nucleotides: TGCGCCACCCTTCCCTATTCGGGCTCCTACAATGAGCAGTTCTTC.

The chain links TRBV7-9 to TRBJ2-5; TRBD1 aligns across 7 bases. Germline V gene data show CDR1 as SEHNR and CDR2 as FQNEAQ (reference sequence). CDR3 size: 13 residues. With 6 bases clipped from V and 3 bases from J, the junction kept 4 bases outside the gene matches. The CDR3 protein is CASRVTGKETQYF. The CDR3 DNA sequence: TGTGCCAGCAGGGTGACAGGGAAAGAGACCCAGTACTTC.

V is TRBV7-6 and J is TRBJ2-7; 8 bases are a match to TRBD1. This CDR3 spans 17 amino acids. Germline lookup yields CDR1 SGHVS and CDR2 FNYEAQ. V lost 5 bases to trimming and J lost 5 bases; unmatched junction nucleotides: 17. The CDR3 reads CASSPRMSGDRSHEQYF. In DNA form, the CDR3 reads TGTGCCAGCAGCCCAAGGATGAGTGGGGACAGGAGCCACGAGCAGTACTTC.

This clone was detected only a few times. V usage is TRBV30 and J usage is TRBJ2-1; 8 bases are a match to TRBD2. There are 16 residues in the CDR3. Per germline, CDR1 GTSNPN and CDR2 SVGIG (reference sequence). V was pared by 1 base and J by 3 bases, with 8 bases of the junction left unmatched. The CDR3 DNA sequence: TGTGCCTGGAGTGCCCCCGGGGGGGCTAACTACAATGAGCAGTTCTTC. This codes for CAWSAPGGANYNEQFF. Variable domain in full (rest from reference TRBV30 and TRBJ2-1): SQTIHQWPATLVQPVGSPLSLECTVEGTSNPNLYWYRQAAGRGLQLLFYSVGIGQISSEVPQNLSASRPQDRQFILSSKKLLLSDSGFYLCAWSAPGGANYNEQFFGPGTRLTVL.

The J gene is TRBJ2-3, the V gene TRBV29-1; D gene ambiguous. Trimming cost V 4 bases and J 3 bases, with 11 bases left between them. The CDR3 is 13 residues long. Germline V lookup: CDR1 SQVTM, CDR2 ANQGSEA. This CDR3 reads CSVGVTVTDTQYF. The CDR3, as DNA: TGCAGCGTTGGGGTGACGGTAACAGATACGCAGTATTTT.

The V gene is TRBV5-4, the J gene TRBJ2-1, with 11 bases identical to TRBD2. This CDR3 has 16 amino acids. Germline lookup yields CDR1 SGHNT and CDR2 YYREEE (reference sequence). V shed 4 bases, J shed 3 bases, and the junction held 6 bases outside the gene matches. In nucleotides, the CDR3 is TGTGCCAGCAGCGAGATGGGACTAGCGGACTACAATGAGCAGTTCTTC. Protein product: CASSEMGLADYNEQFF.

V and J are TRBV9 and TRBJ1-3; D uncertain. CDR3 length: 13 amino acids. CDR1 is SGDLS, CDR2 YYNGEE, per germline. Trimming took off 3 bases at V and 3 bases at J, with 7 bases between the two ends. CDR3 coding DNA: TGTGCCAGCAGCGCCGGCTATGGAAACACCATATATTTT. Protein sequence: CASSAGYGNTIYF. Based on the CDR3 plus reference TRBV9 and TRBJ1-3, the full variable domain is DSGVTQTPKHLITATGQRVTLRCSPRSGDLSVYWYQQSLDQGLQFLIQYYNGEERAKGNILERFSAQQFPDLHSELNLSSLELGDSALYFCASSAGYGNTIYFGEGSWLTVV.

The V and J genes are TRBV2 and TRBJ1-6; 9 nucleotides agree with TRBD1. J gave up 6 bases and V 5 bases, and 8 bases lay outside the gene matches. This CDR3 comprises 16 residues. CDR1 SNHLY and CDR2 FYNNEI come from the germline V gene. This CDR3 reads CASSNPGTGINSPLHF. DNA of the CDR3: TGTGCCAGCAGTAACCCCGGGACAGGGATTAATTCACCCCTCCACTTT. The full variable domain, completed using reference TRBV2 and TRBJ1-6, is EPEVTQTPSHQVTQMGQEVILRCVPISNHLYFYWYRQILGQKVEFLVSFYNNEISEKSEIFDDQFSVERPDGSNFTLKIRSTKLEDSAMYFCASSNPGTGINSPLHFGNGTRLTVT.

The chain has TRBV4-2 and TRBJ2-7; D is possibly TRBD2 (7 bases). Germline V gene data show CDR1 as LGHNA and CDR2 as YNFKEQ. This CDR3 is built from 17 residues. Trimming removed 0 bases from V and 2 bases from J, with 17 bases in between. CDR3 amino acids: CASSQDEMGGGPYEQYF. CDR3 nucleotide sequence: TGTGCCAGCAGCCAAGATGAGATGGGGGGGGGCCCCTACGAGCAGTACTTC.

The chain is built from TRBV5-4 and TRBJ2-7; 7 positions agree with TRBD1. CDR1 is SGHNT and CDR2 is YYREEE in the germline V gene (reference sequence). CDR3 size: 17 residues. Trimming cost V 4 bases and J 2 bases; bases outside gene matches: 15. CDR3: CASSNEGSAGGTYEQYF. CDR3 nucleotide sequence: TGTGCCAGCAGCAACGAGGGGTCGGCAGGGGGAACCTACGAGCAGTACTTC.

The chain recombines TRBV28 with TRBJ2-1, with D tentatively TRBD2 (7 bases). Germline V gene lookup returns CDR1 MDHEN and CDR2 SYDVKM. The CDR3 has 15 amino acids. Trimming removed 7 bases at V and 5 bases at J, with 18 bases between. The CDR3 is CASTDVRGADNEQFF. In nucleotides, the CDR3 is TGTGCCAGCACCGATGTCCGGGGGGCCGACAATGAGCAGTTCTTC.

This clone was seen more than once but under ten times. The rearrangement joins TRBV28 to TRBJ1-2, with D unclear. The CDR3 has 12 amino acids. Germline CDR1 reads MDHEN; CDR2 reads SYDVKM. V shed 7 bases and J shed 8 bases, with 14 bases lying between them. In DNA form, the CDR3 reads TGTGCCAGCATGGTGGAATCGAGGGGCTACACCTTC. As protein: CASMVESRGYTF.

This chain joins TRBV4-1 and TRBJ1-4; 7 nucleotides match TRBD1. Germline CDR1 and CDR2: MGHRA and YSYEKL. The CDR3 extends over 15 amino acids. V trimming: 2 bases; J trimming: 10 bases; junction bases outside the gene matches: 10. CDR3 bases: TGCGCCAGCAGCCAATCTCCCGACAGGGTTGGAAAACTGTTTTTT. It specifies CASSQSPDRVGKLFF.

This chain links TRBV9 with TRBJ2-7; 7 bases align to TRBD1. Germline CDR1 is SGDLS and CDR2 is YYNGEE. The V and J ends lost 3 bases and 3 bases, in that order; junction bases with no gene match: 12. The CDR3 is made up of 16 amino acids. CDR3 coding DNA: TGTGCCAGCAGCGCCACCAGACAGGGCGGGCTCTACGAGCAGTACTTC. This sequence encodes CASSATRQGGLYEQYF.

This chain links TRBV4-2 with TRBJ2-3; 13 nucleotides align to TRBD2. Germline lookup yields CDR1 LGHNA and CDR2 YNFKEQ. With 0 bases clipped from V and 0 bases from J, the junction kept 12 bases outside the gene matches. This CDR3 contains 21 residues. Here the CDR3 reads CASSQDPVRLAGGSSTDTQYF. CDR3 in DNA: TGTGCCAGCAGCCAAGATCCAGTCAGACTAGCGGGGGGATCTAGCACAGATACGCAGTATTTT.

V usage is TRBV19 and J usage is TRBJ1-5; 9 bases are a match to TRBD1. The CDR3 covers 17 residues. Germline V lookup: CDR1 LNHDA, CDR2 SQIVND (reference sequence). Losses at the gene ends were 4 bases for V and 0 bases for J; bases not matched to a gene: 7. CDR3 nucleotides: TGTGCCAGTAGTAACAGGGGGCACCGAAGTAGCAATCAGCCCCAGCATTTT. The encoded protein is CASSNRGHRSSNQPQHF.

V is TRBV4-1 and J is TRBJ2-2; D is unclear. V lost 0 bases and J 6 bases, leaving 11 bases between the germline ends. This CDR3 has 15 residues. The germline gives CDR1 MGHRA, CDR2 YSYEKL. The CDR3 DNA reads TGCGCCAGCAGCCAAGAGTTTGGAATTCCCGGGGAGCTGTTTTTT. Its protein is CASSQEFGIPGELFF.

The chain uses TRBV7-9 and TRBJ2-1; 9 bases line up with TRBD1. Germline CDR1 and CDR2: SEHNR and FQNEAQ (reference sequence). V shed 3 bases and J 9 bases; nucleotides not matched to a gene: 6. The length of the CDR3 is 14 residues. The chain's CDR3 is CASSLGTGLPEQFF. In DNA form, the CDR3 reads TGTGCCAGCAGCTTGGGGACAGGGTTGCCTGAGCAGTTCTTC.

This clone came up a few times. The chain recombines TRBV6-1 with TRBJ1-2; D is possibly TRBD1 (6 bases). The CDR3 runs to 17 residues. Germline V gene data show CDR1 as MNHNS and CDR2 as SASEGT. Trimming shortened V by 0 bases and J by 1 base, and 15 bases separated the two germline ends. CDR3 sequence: CASSEAGAGVLNYGYTF. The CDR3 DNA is TGTGCCAGCAGTGAAGCGGGGGCGGGGGTCCTTAACTATGGCTACACCTTC.

The CDR3: CASTSGGPYNEQFF. CDR3 nucleotide sequence: TGTGCCAGCACTAGCGGGGGACCTTACAATGAGCAGTTCTTC. The rearrangement links TRBV9 to TRBJ2-1; TRBD2 agrees at 10 bases. CDR3 length equals 14 residues. CDR1 is SGDLS, CDR2 YYNGEE, per germline. Trimming cost V 6 bases and J 4 bases; bases outside gene matches: 4. Complete variable domain (other parts from reference TRBV9 and TRBJ2-1): DSGVTQTPKHLITATGQRVTLRCSPRSGDLSVYWYQQSLDQGLQFLIQYYNGEERAKGNILERFSAQQFPDLHSELNLSSLELGDSALYFCASTSGGPYNEQFFGPGTRLTVL.

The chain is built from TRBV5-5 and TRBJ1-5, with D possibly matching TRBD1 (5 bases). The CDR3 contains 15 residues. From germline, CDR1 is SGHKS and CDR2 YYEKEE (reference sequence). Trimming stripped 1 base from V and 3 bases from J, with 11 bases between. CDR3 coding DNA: TGTGCCAGCAGCTTGTCGGGGGGTAACAATCAGCCCCAGCATTTT. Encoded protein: CASSLSGGNNQPQHF.

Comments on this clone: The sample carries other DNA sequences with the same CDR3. The DNA of the CDR3 is TGTGCCAGTAGTATTGGGACTAGCGGCTACGAGCAGTACTTC. Translating gives CASSIGTSGYEQYF. The V gene is TRBV19, the J gene TRBJ2-7; 11 bases align to TRBD2. The V gene's germline CDR1 is LNHDA and CDR2 SQIVND (reference sequence). The CDR3 is 14 amino acids. Trimming took 3 bases from V and 3 from J; bases not matched to a gene: 1.

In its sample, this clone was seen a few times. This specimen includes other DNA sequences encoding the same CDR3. The CDR3 loop is CASRGTGLYEQYF. DNA for the CDR3: TGCGCCAGCAGGGGAACAGGGTTGTACGAGCAGTACTTC. This sequence joins TRBV5-1 and TRBJ2-7; D possibly corresponds to TRBD1 (6 bases). The CDR3 loop spans 13 amino acids. Trimming stripped 5 bases from V and 4 bases from J, with 13 bases between. From germline, CDR1 is SGHRS and CDR2 YFSETQ.

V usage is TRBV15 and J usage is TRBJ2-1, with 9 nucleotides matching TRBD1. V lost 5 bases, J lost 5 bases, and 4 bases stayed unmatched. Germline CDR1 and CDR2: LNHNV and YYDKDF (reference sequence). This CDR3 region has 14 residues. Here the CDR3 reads CATSRDRANNEQFF. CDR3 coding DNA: TGTGCCACCAGCCGGGACAGGGCTAACAATGAGCAGTTCTTC.

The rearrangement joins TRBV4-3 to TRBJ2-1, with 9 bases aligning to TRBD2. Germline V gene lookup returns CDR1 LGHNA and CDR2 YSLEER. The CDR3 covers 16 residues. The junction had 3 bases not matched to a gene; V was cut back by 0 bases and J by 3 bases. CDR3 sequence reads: CASSQERTSVYNEQFF. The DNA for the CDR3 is TGCGCCAGCAGCCAAGAAAGGACTAGCGTCTACAATGAGCAGTTCTTC.